This T cell receptor (beta chain) is from a study of blood T cell repertoires in COVID-19. The V gene lost 5 bases and the J gene lost 3 bases, with 5 bases spanning the gap. The CDR3 has 12 amino acids. Germline V gene lookup returns CDR1 SGHAT and CDR2 FQNNGV. Profiling relied on immunoSEQ multiplex PCR, and the TCRdb table lists in-frame clones only, not all of them. The table has approximately 300,000 clones, 90% seen once. The chain is built from TRBV11-2 and TRBJ1-3; the D is unclear. The source material was peripheral blood. The clonotype was recovered from a woman aged 25 to 39 with COVID-19, enrolled during active disease. CDR3 region: CASSPFGNTIYF. The CDR3 region has the DNA TGTGCCAGCAGCCCTTTTGGAAACACCATATATTTT. Combining the CDR3 with reference TRBV11-2 and TRBJ1-3 gives the whole variable domain EAGVAQSPRYKIIEKRQSVAFWCNPISGHATLYWYQQILGQGPKLLIQFQNNGVVDDSQLPKDRFSAERLKGVDSTLKIQPAKLEDSAVYLCASSPFGNTIYFGEGSWLTVV.